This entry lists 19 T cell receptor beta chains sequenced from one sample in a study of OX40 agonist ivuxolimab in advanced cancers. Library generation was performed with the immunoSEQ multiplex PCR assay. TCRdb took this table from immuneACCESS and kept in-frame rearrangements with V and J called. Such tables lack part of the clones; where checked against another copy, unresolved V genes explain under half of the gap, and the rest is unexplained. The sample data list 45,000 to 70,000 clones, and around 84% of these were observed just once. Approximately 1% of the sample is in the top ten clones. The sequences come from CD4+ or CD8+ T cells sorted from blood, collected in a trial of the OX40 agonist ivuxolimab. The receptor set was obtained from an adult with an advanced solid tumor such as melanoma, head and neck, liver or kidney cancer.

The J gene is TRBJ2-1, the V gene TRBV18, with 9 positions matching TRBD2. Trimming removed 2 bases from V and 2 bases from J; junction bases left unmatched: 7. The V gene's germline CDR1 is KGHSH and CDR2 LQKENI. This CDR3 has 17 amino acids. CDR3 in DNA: TGTGCCAGCTCACCATTCCCTAGCGGGGAAACCTACAATGAGCAGTTCTTC. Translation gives CASSPFPSGETYNEQFF.

The DNA of the CDR3 is TGTGCCAGCAGCATGCCGGGCCCCGTCCAAGAGACCCAGTACTTC. Translated, it gives CASSMPGPVQETQYF. This rearrangement joins TRBV21-1 to TRBJ2-5. TRBV21-1 is a pseudogene segment. The CDR3 contains 15 residues.

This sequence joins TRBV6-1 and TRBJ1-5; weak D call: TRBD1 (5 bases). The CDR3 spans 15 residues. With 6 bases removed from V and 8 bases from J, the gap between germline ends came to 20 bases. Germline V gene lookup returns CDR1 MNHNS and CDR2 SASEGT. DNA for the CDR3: TGTGCCAGCAGCCCCGGGACGGGGGACCCAGAGCCCCAGCATTTT. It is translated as CASSPGTGDPEPQHF.

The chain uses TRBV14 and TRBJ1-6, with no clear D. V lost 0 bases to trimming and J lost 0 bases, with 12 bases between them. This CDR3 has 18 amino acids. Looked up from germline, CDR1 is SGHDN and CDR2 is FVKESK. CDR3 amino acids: CASSQDPRHSSYNSPLHF. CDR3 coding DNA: TGTGCCAGCAGCCAAGATCCACGGCACAGCTCCTATAATTCACCCCTCCACTTT. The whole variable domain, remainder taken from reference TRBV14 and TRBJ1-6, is EAGVTQFPSHSVIEKGQTVTLRCDPISGHDNLYWYRRVMGKEIKFLLHFVKESKQDESGMPNNRFLAERTGGTYSTLKVQPAELEDSGVYFCASSQDPRHSSYNSPLHFGNGTRLTVT.

The CDR3 protein is CASSPGQGRVSNQPQHF. The CDR3 DNA is TGTGCCAGCTCACCAGGACAGGGTAGAGTGAGCAATCAGCCCCAGCATTTT. The chain carries TRBV18 and TRBJ1-5, with 8 bases fitting TRBD1. Germline assignment: CDR1 KGHSH and CDR2 LQKENI. This CDR3 has 17 residues. Germline trimming cut 2 bases from V and 1 base from J; bases unmatched to any gene: 7.

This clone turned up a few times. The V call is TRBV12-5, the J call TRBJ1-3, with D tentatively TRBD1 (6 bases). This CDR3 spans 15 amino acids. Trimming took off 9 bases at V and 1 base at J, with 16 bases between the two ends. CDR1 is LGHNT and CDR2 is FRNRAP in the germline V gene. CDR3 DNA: TGTGCTAGCGGCCTGGGGGCCTCTTCTGGAAACACCATATATTTT. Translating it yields CASGLGASSGNTIYF.

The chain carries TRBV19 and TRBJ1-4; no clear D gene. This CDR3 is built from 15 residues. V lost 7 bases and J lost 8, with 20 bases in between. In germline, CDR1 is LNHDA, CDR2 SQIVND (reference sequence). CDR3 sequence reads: CASTPQDRRGEKLFF. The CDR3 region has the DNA TGTGCCAGTACCCCACAAGATCGAAGAGGGGAAAAACTGTTTTTT.

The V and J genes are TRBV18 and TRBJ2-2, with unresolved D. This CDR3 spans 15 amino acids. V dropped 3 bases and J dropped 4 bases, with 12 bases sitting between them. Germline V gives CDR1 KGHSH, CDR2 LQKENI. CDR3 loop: CASSPVLLSTGELFF. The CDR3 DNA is TGTGCCAGCTCACCCGTCCTGCTTAGCACCGGGGAGCTGTTTTTT.

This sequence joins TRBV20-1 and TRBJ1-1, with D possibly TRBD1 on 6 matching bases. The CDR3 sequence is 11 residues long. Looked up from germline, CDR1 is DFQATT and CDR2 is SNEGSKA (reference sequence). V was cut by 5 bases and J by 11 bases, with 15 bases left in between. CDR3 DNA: TGCAGTGCTCCGCTGGGGGCGAGGGCTTTCTTT. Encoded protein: CSAPLGARAFF.

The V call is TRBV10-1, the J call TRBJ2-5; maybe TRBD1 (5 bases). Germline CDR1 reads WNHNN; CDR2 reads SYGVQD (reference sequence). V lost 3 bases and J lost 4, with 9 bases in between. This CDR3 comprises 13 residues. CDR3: CASSDGRAETQYF. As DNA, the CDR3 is TGCGCCAGCAGTGACGGCAGGGCAGAGACCCAGTACTTC.

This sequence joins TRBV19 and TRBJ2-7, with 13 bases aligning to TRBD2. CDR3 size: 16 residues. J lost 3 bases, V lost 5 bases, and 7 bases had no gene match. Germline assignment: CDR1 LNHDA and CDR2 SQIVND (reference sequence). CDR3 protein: CASSLRTSGGVYEQYF. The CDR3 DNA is TGTGCCAGTAGTCTTCGGACTAGCGGGGGAGTCTACGAGCAGTACTTC.

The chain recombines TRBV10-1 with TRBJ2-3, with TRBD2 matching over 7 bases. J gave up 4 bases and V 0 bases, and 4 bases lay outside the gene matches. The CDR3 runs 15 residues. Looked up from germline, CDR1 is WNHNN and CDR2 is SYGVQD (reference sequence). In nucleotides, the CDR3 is TGCGCCAGCAGTGAGTCGAATGGGGGGGCAGATACGCAGTATTTT. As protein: CASSESNGGADTQYF.

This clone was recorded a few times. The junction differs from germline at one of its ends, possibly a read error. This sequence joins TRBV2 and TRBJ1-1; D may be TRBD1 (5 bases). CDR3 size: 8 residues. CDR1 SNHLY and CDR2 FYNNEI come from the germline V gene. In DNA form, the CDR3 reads TGTGCCAGACATGGGACCCAGTTT. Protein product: CARHGTQF.

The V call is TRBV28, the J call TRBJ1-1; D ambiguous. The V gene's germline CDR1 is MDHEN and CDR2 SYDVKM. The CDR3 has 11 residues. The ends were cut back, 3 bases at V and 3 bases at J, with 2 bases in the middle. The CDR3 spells CASSFYTEAFF. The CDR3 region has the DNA TGTGCCAGCAGTTTTTACACTGAAGCTTTCTTT.

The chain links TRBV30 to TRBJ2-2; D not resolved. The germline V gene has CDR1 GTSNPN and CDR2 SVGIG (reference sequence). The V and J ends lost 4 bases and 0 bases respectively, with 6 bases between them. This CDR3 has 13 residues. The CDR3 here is CAWNRANTGELFF. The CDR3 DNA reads TGTGCCTGGAATAGGGCGAACACCGGGGAGCTGTTTTTT.

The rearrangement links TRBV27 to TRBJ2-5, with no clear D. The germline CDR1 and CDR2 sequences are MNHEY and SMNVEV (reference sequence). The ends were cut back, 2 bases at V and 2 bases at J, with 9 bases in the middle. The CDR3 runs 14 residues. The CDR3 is CASSLGSRQETQYF. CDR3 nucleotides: TGTGCCAGCAGTTTAGGTAGCAGACAAGAGACCCAGTACTTC.

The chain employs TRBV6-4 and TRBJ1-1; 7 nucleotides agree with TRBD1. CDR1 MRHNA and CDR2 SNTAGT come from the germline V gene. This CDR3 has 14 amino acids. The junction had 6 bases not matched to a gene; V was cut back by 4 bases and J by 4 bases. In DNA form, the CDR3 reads TGTGCCAGCAGTGCCAACAGGGGTGGCACTGAAGCTTTCTTT. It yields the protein CASSANRGGTEAFF.

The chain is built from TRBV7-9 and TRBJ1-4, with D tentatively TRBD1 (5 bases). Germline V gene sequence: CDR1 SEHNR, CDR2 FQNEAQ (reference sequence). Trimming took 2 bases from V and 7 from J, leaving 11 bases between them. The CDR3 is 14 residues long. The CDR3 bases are TGTGCCAGCAGCTTAACGCAGGGAACTGAAAAACTGTTTTTT. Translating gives CASSLTQGTEKLFF.

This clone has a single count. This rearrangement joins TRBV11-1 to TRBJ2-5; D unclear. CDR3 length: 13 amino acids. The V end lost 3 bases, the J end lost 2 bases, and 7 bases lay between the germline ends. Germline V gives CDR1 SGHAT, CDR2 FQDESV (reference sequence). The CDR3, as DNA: TGTGCCAGCAGCTTCAGACAACAAGAGACCCAGTACTTC. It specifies CASSFRQQETQYF.